This TCR beta chain derives from a study of cytomegalovirus exposure and HLA in healthy donors. PCR used 60 Vbeta primers and 13 Jbeta primers. Here immunoSEQ multiplex PCR was the method, and the copy in TCRdb shows in-frame clones only, minus some. The table records nearly 110,000 clones, 77% of them present only once. The source material was PBMCs. The receptor's source is a male donor in good health and CMV-seronegative.

The CDR3 DNA sequence: TGTGCCAGCAGTGAATCAGTGACGTCTGGGAGTGAGCAGTTCTTC. Its translation: CASSESVTSGSEQFF. The chain combines TRBV25-1 with TRBJ2-1, with D perhaps matching TRBD2 (5 bases). Germline CDR1 reads MGHDK; CDR2 reads SYGVNS. There are 15 residues in the CDR3. V was cut by 1 base and J by 9 bases, with 16 bases left in between.